This entry lists 20 T cell receptor beta chains sequenced from one sample in a study of cytomegalovirus exposure and HLA in healthy donors. Primers included in the PCR were 60 Vbeta and 13 Jbeta primers. This table comes from immunoSEQ multiplex PCR, and its TCRdb copy is limited to in-frame clones, with some not included. Recorded here are 50,000 or so clones; the top ten clones represent around 6.5%. The sequencing input was PBMCs. These receptors were collected from a woman between 35 and 50 years old in good health and CMV-seronegative.

The genes are TRBV19 and TRBJ1-1; 9 bases are a match to TRBD1. The CDR3 is 17 residues long. Germline V CDR1 and CDR2: LNHDA, SQIVND (reference sequence). V was clipped by 4 bases and J by 0 bases; unmatched bases: 9. The CDR3, as DNA: TGTGCCAGTAGTAACGGACAGGGGAAAGGTTTGAACACTGAAGCTTTCTTT. Its protein is CASSNGQGKGLNTEAFF.

The rearrangement joins TRBV19 to TRBJ1-5; 8 bases agree with TRBD1. Germline CDR1 is LNHDA and CDR2 is SQIVND (reference sequence). V shed 7 bases and J 2 bases; nucleotides not matched to a gene: 7. CDR3 length: 15 residues. The CDR3 here is CASKLLQGGNQPQHF. CDR3 in DNA: TGTGCCAGTAAGCTACTACAGGGGGGCAATCAGCCCCAGCATTTT.

The CDR3 bases are TGTGCCTCTCGGTGGACTAGCGGGCACAGCGAGCAGTTCTTC. It yields the protein CASRWTSGHSEQFF. The V gene is TRBV30, the J gene TRBJ2-1; 11 positions match TRBD2. Germline-derived CDR1 and CDR2 are GTSNPN and SVGIG (reference sequence). The junction had 12 bases not matched to a gene; V was cut back by 7 bases and J by 10 bases. This CDR3 spans 14 amino acids.

The chain joins TRBV19 to TRBJ1-1; 7 nucleotides align to TRBD1. The V and J ends lost 11 bases and 0 bases, in that order; junction bases with no gene match: 6. This CDR3 is 13 amino acids long. Germline V gene sequence: CDR1 LNHDA, CDR2 SQIVND (reference sequence). In DNA, the CDR3 is TGTGCCTCCTACAGGGGTATGAACACTGAAGCTTTCTTT. Encoded protein: CASYRGMNTEAFF.

This chain links TRBV9 with TRBJ2-1, with D possibly TRBD1 on 6 matching bases. The germline CDR1 and CDR2 sequences are SGDLS and YYNGEE. This CDR3 is built from 14 residues. V was trimmed by 0 bases and J by 9 bases, leaving 13 bases between them. The CDR3 is CASSVEAGQFEQFF. The CDR3 nucleotides read TGTGCCAGCAGCGTAGAGGCAGGACAGTTTGAGCAGTTCTTC.

The chain couples TRBV18 to TRBJ2-1, with D perhaps matching TRBD1 (5 bases). The V end lost 6 bases, the J end lost 15 bases, and 18 bases lay between the germline ends. Germline loops: CDR1 KGHSH, CDR2 LQKENI. The CDR3 has 12 residues. CDR3 nucleotides: TGTGCCAGCTCCCGGACATCCGAAGGGCGGTTCTTC. Encoded protein: CASSRTSEGRFF.

The chain links TRBV25-1 to TRBJ1-2; 8 bases line up with TRBD1. This CDR3 has 18 amino acids. J gave up 3 bases and V 6 bases, and 18 bases lay outside the gene matches. Germline assignment: CDR1 MGHDK and CDR2 SYGVNS. CDR3: CASSSMGRQGSLDYGYTF. In nucleotides, the CDR3 is TGTGCCAGCAGCTCGATGGGGAGACAGGGGAGCTTGGACTATGGCTACACCTTC.

The chain has TRBV7-9 and TRBJ2-5; TRBD2 matches at 15 bases. The length of the CDR3 is 17 residues. Germline CDR1 reads SEHNR; CDR2 reads FQNEAQ (reference sequence). J gave up 4 bases and V 8 bases, and 11 bases lay outside the gene matches. The CDR3 DNA sequence: TGTGCCAGCGGCTGGACTAGCGGGGGGGCCCGAGGAGAGACCCAGTACTTC. Its translation is CASGWTSGGARGETQYF.

The rearrangement uses TRBV7-9 and TRBJ1-1, with TRBD1 matching 11 bases. Losses at the gene ends were 6 bases for V and 5 bases for J; bases not matched to a gene: 14. In germline, CDR1 is SEHNR, CDR2 FQNEAQ (reference sequence). The CDR3 covers 17 residues. The DNA of the CDR3 is TGTGCCAGCAGTCCCGGACAGGGGGCTATGGGGATGACTGAAGCTTTCTTT. Encoded protein: CASSPGQGAMGMTEAFF.

The chain links TRBV28 to TRBJ2-2; maybe TRBD1 (5 bases). Germline V lookup: CDR1 MDHEN, CDR2 SYDVKM. The CDR3 is 13 residues long. Trimming shortened V by 4 bases and J by 7 bases, and 10 bases separated the two germline ends. CDR3 sequence reads: CASSSGHIGELFF. The CDR3 nucleotides read TGTGCCAGCAGTTCCGGACACATCGGGGAGCTGTTTTTT.

J is TRBJ1-1 and V is TRBV6-5; TRBD1 is a possible D gene (6 bases). The CDR3 covers 14 residues. Germline V gene lookup returns CDR1 MNHEY and CDR2 SVGAGI. V was clipped by 6 bases and J by 1 base, with 12 bases between them. The DNA for the CDR3 is TGTGCCAGCAGCGGACAGCCGCCGAACACTGAAGCTTTCTTT. It encodes CASSGQPPNTEAFF.

The chain carries TRBV18 and TRBJ2-7; 7 positions match TRBD1. Germline CDR1 is KGHSH and CDR2 is LQKENI. CDR3 length: 15 amino acids. The J segment lost 3 bases and the V segment lost 3 bases, leaving 8 bases of the junction unmatched. The CDR3 is CASSPQTGKVYEQYF. CDR3 sequence (DNA): TGTGCCAGCTCACCCCAGACAGGGAAGGTCTACGAGCAGTACTTC.

The genes are TRBV4-1 and TRBJ2-4; TRBD1 might be the D (5 bases). The CDR3 totals 15 residues. The V end was cut by 1 base, the J end by 8 bases, with 15 bases between. Germline values: CDR1 MGHRA, CDR2 YSYEKL. CDR3 in DNA: TGCGCCAGCAGCCAAGCGGATGGGGCTGTGGACATTCAGTACTTC. It codes for CASSQADGAVDIQYF.

This chain uses TRBV15 with TRBJ2-5; D unresolved. Trimming took off 8 bases at V and 1 base at J, with 14 bases between the two ends. CDR1 and CDR2 (germline): LNHNV, YYDKDF (reference sequence). The CDR3 is 14 residues long. The CDR3 spells CATVKGGSQETQYF. The CDR3 DNA sequence: TGTGCCACCGTTAAAGGCGGCAGCCAAGAGACCCAGTACTTC.

The chain joins TRBV5-1 to TRBJ2-7; TRBD1 aligns across 10 bases. This CDR3 contains 14 residues. V shed 0 bases and J 4 bases; nucleotides not matched to a gene: 1. The germline gives CDR1 SGHRS, CDR2 YFSETQ. The CDR3 sequence: CASSLGTGGYEQYF. DNA of the CDR3: TGCGCCAGCAGCTTGGGGACAGGGGGTTACGAGCAGTACTTC.

The rearrangement joins TRBV18 to TRBJ2-1, with D perhaps matching TRBD1 (5 bases). There are 16 residues in the CDR3. V lost 0 bases and J lost 6, with 15 bases in between. Germline-derived CDR1 and CDR2 are KGHSH and LQKENI. DNA of the CDR3: TGTGCCAGCTCACCACCGGGGCAAGGGATTGGCAATGAGCAGTTCTTC. As protein: CASSPPGQGIGNEQFF.

Its frequency marks this clone as medium-sized (0.01 to 0.1%). Here the CDR3 reads CASSLSTNRAGNEQFF. In DNA, the CDR3 is TGTGCCAGCAGCTTATCCACAAACAGGGCGGGCAATGAGCAGTTCTTC. J is TRBJ2-1 and V is TRBV7-9; the D gene is possibly TRBD1 (6 bases). Germline V gene data show CDR1 as SEHNR and CDR2 as FQNEAQ (reference sequence). This CDR3 comprises 16 residues. With 2 bases removed from V and 6 bases from J, the gap between germline ends came to 17 bases.

The CDR3 is CTSSQVTGGDQPQHF. Written as DNA, the CDR3 is TGCACCAGCAGCCAAGTAACAGGGGGCGATCAGCCCCAGCATTTT. V is TRBV1 and J is TRBJ1-5; the table's D call of TRBD1 was not tested on the DNA. TRBV1 is a pseudogene segment. This CDR3 spans 15 amino acids.

The chain joins TRBV18 to TRBJ2-4; TRBD2 agrees at 7 bases. Losses at the gene ends were 2 bases for V and 7 bases for J; bases not matched to a gene: 14. This CDR3 has 17 residues. CDR1 KGHSH and CDR2 LQKENI come from the germline V gene. CDR3 sequence (DNA): TGTGCCAGCTCACCAAGAGCATCTGCGGGAGAGGCGAACATTCAGTACTTC. Amino acids: CASSPRASAGEANIQYF.

Concerning this clone: Mismatch with germline at one junction end may stem from a read error. The rearrangement uses TRBV28 and TRBJ2-1, with 12 bases identical to TRBD2. This CDR3 region has 19 residues. Germline assignment: CDR1 MDHEN and CDR2 SYDVKM. Written as DNA, the CDR3 is TGTGCCAGCAGTTCGGCTAGCGGGGGGGGAACGACCTCCGACAATGAGCAGTTCTTC. The encoded protein is CASSSASGGGTTSDNEQFF.